The T cell receptor (beta chain) described here comes from a study of T cells in Graves' hyperthyroidism and ophthalmopathy. This clonotype was seen at least ten times. What it binds is unknown. The CDR3 is made up of 17 amino acids. V was clipped by 0 bases and J by 1 base; unmatched bases: 7. Germline lookup yields CDR1 SGHRS and CDR2 YFSETQ. Study outcomes and limitations: Blood samples included most of the expanded thyroid clonotypes exceeding 0.001.

Amplification targeted TCR beta CDR3 regions from RNA transcripts. Primed by the HTBI set, a first-round RT-PCR was run on the TCR CDR3. TCRdb re-called the multiplex PCR reads with MiXCR, one entry per CDR3 protein. The table lists 600,000 to 650,000 distinct CDR3 sequences, around 15% of them singletons, with 3.5% to 4% in the top ten. The rearrangement joins TRBV5-1 to TRBJ2-7, with 10 nucleotides matching TRBD2. The sequencing sample was made of blood. The receptor comes from a woman younger than 45 with Graves' hyperthyroidism. The CDR3 sequence: CASSLEVAGGSSYEQYF. In nucleotides, the CDR3 is TGCGCCAGCAGCTTGGAGGTAGCGGGAGGAAGTTCCTACGAGCAGTACTTC.